A single sample is the source of the 18 T cell receptor beta chains below, sequenced in a study of neurological immune-mediated disorders. TCRdb analysed the 5' RACE reads with MiXCR anew, one entry per CDR3 protein. This table has about 22,000 distinct CDR3 sequences, roughly 10% appearing once. Sequenced material: PBMCs. The receptors come from a woman aged 55-69 years with HTLV-1-associated myelopathy (HAM/TSP).

This clonotype was picked up many times. This CDR3 is CSASWTGGNEQFF. CDR3 nucleotides: TGCAGTGCTAGCTGGACAGGGGGGAATGAGCAGTTCTTC. The chain links TRBV20-1 to TRBJ2-1, with TRBD1 matching over 10 bases. CDR3 length: 13 residues. V shed 3 bases and J 7 bases; nucleotides not matched to a gene: 3. Germline V lookup: CDR1 DFQATT, CDR2 SNEGSKA (reference sequence).

This clonotype was counted between two and nine times. V and J are TRBV18 and TRBJ2-1, with D tentatively TRBD2 (7 bases). This CDR3 has 19 amino acids. V lost 3 bases and J lost 7, with 28 bases in between. Germline CDR1 KGHSH, CDR2 LQKENI. CDR3 sequence: CASSPSIILQGGERNEQFF. Written as DNA, the CDR3 is TGTGCCAGCTCACCGTCGATCATCTTACAGGGAGGGGAACGTAATGAGCAGTTCTTC.

This clonotype was observed at least ten times. This rearrangement joins TRBV5-1 to TRBJ2-2; 8 bases align to TRBD1. The germline V gene has CDR1 SGHRS and CDR2 YFSETQ. CDR3 size: 15 residues. Germline trimming cut 0 bases from V and 4 bases from J; bases unmatched to any gene: 2. Written as DNA, the CDR3 is TGCGCCAGCAGCTTGGGGACAGGGATCACCGGGGAGCTGTTTTTT. Its translation is CASSLGTGITGELFF.

This clonotype was counted many times. The rearrangement links TRBV5-6 to TRBJ2-3; D gene unclear. CDR1 is SGHDT, CDR2 YYEEEE, per germline. The CDR3 consists of 14 residues. Trimming removed 1 base from V and 0 bases from J, with 6 bases in between. CDR3 sequence: CASSLSTSTDTQYF. The CDR3 DNA reads as TGTGCCAGCAGCTTGTCTACTAGCACAGATACGCAGTATTTT.

This clonotype occurred many times. The rearrangement joins TRBV9 to TRBJ1-1, with TRBD1 matching 8 bases. Germline trimming cut 1 base from V and 7 bases from J; bases unmatched to any gene: 18. Germline CDR1 SGDLS, CDR2 YYNGEE. The CDR3 sequence is 18 residues long. The CDR3 DNA is TGTGCCAGCAGCGTACTAGGACAGGGCTCCCTCGGGGAGGGTGAAGCTTTCTTT. Translation: CASSVLGQGSLGEGEAFF.

This clonotype is medium-sized within its sample. The CDR3 DNA sequence: TGTGCCTGGAGTGTAAGGTGGTCAGGGAGATCCCCGAATCAGCCCCAGCATTTT. Translation gives CAWSVRWSGRSPNQPQHF. The genes are TRBV30 and TRBJ1-5, with D possibly TRBD1 on 5 matching bases. Trimming shortened V by 0 bases and J by 4 bases, and 22 bases separated the two germline ends. This CDR3 is built from 18 residues. The germline V gene has CDR1 GTSNPN and CDR2 SVGIG (reference sequence).

This clonotype is judged medium-sized. V gene TRBV20-1 combines with J gene TRBJ2-3; TRBD1 is a possible D gene (5 bases). The germline V gene has CDR1 DFQATT and CDR2 SNEGSKA (reference sequence). The CDR3 runs to 12 residues. Between the trimmed V and J ends, which lost 3 bases and 6 bases, there was a span of 10 bases. CDR3 protein: CSARGPVDTQYF. CDR3 in DNA: TGCAGTGCTAGGGGGCCGGTTGATACGCAGTATTTT.

At least ten counts were recorded for this clonotype. The rearrangement links TRBV5-1 to TRBJ1-1; TRBD1 is a possible D gene (6 bases). Germline V gene data show CDR1 as SGHRS and CDR2 as YFSETQ. This CDR3 spans 16 amino acids. V was shortened by 4 bases and J by 0 bases, with 16 bases between the two germline ends. The CDR3 DNA is TGCGCCAGCAGCCACCTAAACAGGGAAGTGAACACTGAAGCTTTCTTT. Encoded protein: CASSHLNREVNTEAFF.

This clonotype was picked up many times. V is TRBV5-1 and J is TRBJ2-3, with TRBD2 as a possible D gene (6 bases). CDR1 is SGHRS and CDR2 is YFSETQ in the germline V gene. With 6 bases removed from V and 5 bases from J, the gap between germline ends came to 10 bases. The CDR3 covers 12 residues. The chain's CDR3 is CASNTAGDTQYF. The CDR3 region has the DNA TGCGCCAGCAATACAGCGGGAGATACGCAGTATTTT. The complete variable domain, with remaining parts taken from reference TRBV5-1 and TRBJ2-3, reads KAGVTQTPRYLIKTRGQQVTLSCSPISGHRSVSWYQQTPGQGLQFLFEYFSETQRNKGNFPGRFSGRQFSNSRSEMNVSTLELGDSALYLCASNTAGDTQYFGPGTRLTVL.

This clonotype has at least ten counts. The V gene is TRBV10-3, the J gene TRBJ2-3; 12 bases agree with TRBD2. Germline CDR1 ENHRY, CDR2 SYGVKD. V was pared by 6 bases and J by 0 bases, with 1 base of the junction left unmatched. The CDR3 is made up of 15 amino acids. The CDR3 coding sequence is TGTGCCATCAGCGGACTAGCGGGGAGCACAGATACGCAGTATTTT. Translating it yields CAISGLAGSTDTQYF.

This clonotype has a count of ten or more. This chain connects TRBV20-1 to TRBJ1-1, with no clear D. Germline CDR1 reads DFQATT; CDR2 reads SNEGSKA (reference sequence). The CDR3 contains 12 residues. V lost 3 bases to trimming and J lost 4 bases, with 9 bases between them. CDR3 in DNA: TGCAGTGCTAGGGTTGGGAGCACTGAAGCTTTCTTT. Amino acid sequence: CSARVGSTEAFF.

V gene TRBV6-4 combines with J gene TRBJ2-2, with D perhaps TRBD2 (5 bases). The V and J ends lost 6 bases and 8 bases respectively, with 13 bases between them. CDR1 is MRHNA and CDR2 is SNTAGT in the germline V gene. This CDR3 region has 13 residues. DNA for the CDR3: TGTGCCAGCAGACCGTTTCGGGAAGGGGAGCTGTTTTTT. The encoded protein is CASRPFREGELFF.

This clonotype was detected ten times or more. The gene calls are TRBV5-5 and TRBJ2-3; a possible D gene is TRBD1 (5 bases). The V end was cut by 0 bases, the J end by 0 bases, with 17 bases between. The germline V gene has CDR1 SGHKS and CDR2 YYEKEE (reference sequence). The CDR3 spans 18 residues. The DNA of the CDR3 is TGTGCCAGCAGCTTGGTAGCTGGTGGGGCCACTAGCACAGATACGCAGTATTTT. Residues: CASSLVAGGATSTDTQYF. Together with reference TRBV5-5 and TRBJ2-3, the CDR3 gives the full variable domain: DAGVTQSPTHLIKTRGQQVTLRCSPISGHKSVSWYQQVLGQGPQFIFQYYEKEERGRGNFPDRFSARQFPNYSSELNVNALLLGDSALYLCASSLVAGGATSTDTQYFGPGTRLTVL.

As for this clonotype: No DNA is shown, since the ends of the CDR3 on it are uncertain; the CDR3 is the one TCRdb lists. J is TRBJ2-3 and V is TRBV5-1; no DNA check was done on the table's D call, TRBD2. In germline, CDR1 is SGHRS, CDR2 YFSETQ. The CDR3 totals 20 residues, both ends included. CDR3 loop: CASSFYICSAPRLREDTQYF.

This clonotype is termed medium-sized (0.01 to 0.1%). The V call is TRBV20-1, the J call TRBJ1-2, with D hard to call. Germline V gene lookup returns CDR1 DFQATT and CDR2 SNEGSKA (reference sequence). Trimming took off 5 bases at V and 8 bases at J, with 18 bases between the two ends. The CDR3 is made up of 13 amino acids. CDR3 sequence reads: CSAGFVGYGGYTF. As DNA, the CDR3 is TGCAGTGCTGGGTTCGTGGGATATGGAGGCTACACCTTC.

This clonotype was recorded at least ten times. The rearrangement links TRBV20-1 to TRBJ2-1; perhaps TRBD1 as D (6 bases). Trimming left V 5 bases short and J 6 bases short, with 11 bases between. Germline-derived CDR1 and CDR2 are DFQATT and SNEGSKA (reference sequence). The CDR3 is 12 amino acids. CDR3 loop: CSAHHRANEQFF. The CDR3 region has the DNA TGCAGTGCTCACCACAGGGCCAATGAGCAGTTCTTC.

There are many counts of this clonotype. V is TRBV30 and J is TRBJ2-3, with D perhaps matching TRBD1 (6 bases). Germline lookup yields CDR1 GTSNPN and CDR2 SVGIG (reference sequence). The CDR3 sequence is 11 residues long. The V end lost 4 bases, the J end lost 8 bases, and 10 bases lay between the germline ends. CDR3 amino acids: CAWTRGGTQYF. The CDR3 bases are TGTGCCTGGACCAGGGGCGGTACGCAGTATTTT.

This clonotype was seen ten or more times. The genes are TRBV12-3 or TRBV12-4 and TRBJ2-2, with 7 bases aligning to TRBD1. V shed 4 bases, J shed 5 bases, and the junction held 10 bases outside the gene matches. The CDR3 has 16 residues. The CDR3 DNA reads as TGTGCCAGCAGTTCCGGGACAGACCCAAGGACCGGGGAGCTGTTTTTT. It specifies CASSSGTDPRTGELFF.